The 11 T cell receptor beta chains below were found in one sample sequenced in a study of T cells in Graves' hyperthyroidism and ophthalmopathy. Researchers took RNA transcripts and amplified the TCR beta CDR3 regions from them. An initial round of RT-PCR targeting the TCR CDR3 relied on the HTBI primer set. Each CDR3 protein is one row after TCRdb ran MiXCR on the multiplex PCR reads. The table includes 400,000 to 450,000 distinct CDR3 sequences, roughly 14% detected once. Sequencing was done on a sample of blood. The source of these receptors is a man aged 18 to 29 with Graves' ophthalmopathy.

This clonotype was detected ten times or more. The chain has TRBV2 and TRBJ2-3; 10 positions match TRBD2. V trimming: 7 bases; J trimming: 4 bases; junction bases outside the gene matches: 5. Germline CDR1 SNHLY, CDR2 FYNNEI. The CDR3 consists of 14 residues. The CDR3 nucleotides are TGTGCCAGCAAGAGCGGGAGGGCCTCAGATACGCAGTATTTT. Translation gives CASKSGRASDTQYF. The variable domain in full, with the rest retrieved from reference TRBV2 and TRBJ2-3, is EPEVTQTPSHQVTQMGQEVILRCVPISNHLYFYWYRQILGQKVEFLVSFYNNEISEKSEIFDDQFSVERPDGSNFTLKIRSTKLEDSAMYFCASKSGRASDTQYFGPGTRLTVL.

Turning to this clonotype: One end of the junction varies from germline; a read error may be responsible. The chain links TRBV7-2 to TRBJ2-3, with 13 bases lining up with TRBD2. Germline V lookup: CDR1 SGHTA, CDR2 FQGNSA. The CDR3 extends over 17 amino acids. The CDR3 coding sequence is TGTGCCAGCAGCTTAATGTTTGGACTAGCGGGAGTAAATACGCGGTATTTT. Its protein is CASSLMFGLAGVNTRYF. The full variable domain, rest sourced from reference TRBV7-2 and TRBJ2-3, is GAGVSQSPSNKVTEKGKDVELRCDPISGHTALYWYRQSLGQGLEFLIYFQGNSAPDKSGLPSDRFSAERTGGSVSTLTIQRTQQEDSAVYLCASSLMFGLAGVNTRYFGPGTRLTVL.

This clonotype came up many times. The chain recombines TRBV18 with TRBJ2-1; TRBD1 might be the D (5 bases). The length of the CDR3 is 14 residues. The V gene lost 6 bases and the J gene lost 4 bases, with 13 bases spanning the gap. Germline V lookup: CDR1 KGHSH, CDR2 LQKENI. DNA for the CDR3: TGTGCCAGCTCTCACCCCCAGGGTTACAATGAGCAGTTCTTC. Translation gives CASSHPQGYNEQFF.

The genes are TRBV24-1 and TRBJ1-2, with 7 bases that match TRBD1. The CDR3 has 14 residues. V dropped 3 bases and J dropped 6; count of bases not matched to a gene: 6. CDR1 and CDR2 (germline): KGHDR, SFDVKD. The CDR3 here is CATSDGQGGDGYTF. The CDR3 DNA is TGTGCCACCAGTGATGGGCAGGGGGGGGATGGCTACACCTTC.

The chain uses TRBV5-8 and TRBJ2-4; tentative D call: TRBD2 (6 bases). V was shortened by 1 base and J by 3 bases, with 11 bases between the two germline ends. This CDR3 has 15 amino acids. The germline gives CDR1 SGHTS, CDR2 YDEGEE. DNA for the CDR3: TGTGCCAGCAGCTTGTCTGGTAGCGGCAAAAACATTCAGTACTTC. As protein: CASSLSGSGKNIQYF.

This clonotype appeared many times. The CDR3 reads CASSLRTSGRYNEQFF. CDR3 bases: TGTGCCAGCAGTTTAAGGACTAGCGGGAGATACAATGAGCAGTTCTTC. The V gene is TRBV27, the J gene TRBJ2-1; 13 bases are a match to TRBD2. Germline V gene data show CDR1 as MNHEY and CDR2 as SMNVEV (reference sequence). The J segment lost 4 bases and the V segment lost 2 bases, leaving 2 bases of the junction unmatched. This CDR3 has 16 amino acids.

This clonotype was counted many times. The rearrangement uses TRBV10-3 and TRBJ1-2; D ambiguous. V was clipped by 4 bases and J by 1 base, with 10 bases between them. CDR3 size: 14 residues. Germline-derived CDR1 and CDR2 are ENHRY and SYGVKD. The CDR3 bases are TGTGCCATCAGTGCTATGACGGGTAACTATGGCTACACCTTC. As protein: CAISAMTGNYGYTF.

This clonotype has a count of ten or more. This chain uses TRBV12-3 or TRBV12-4 with TRBJ2-5, with 8 bases lining up with TRBD2. This CDR3 is 15 amino acids long. V dropped 5 bases and J dropped 2; count of bases not matched to a gene: 7. CDR3 protein: CASSPREGGQETQYF. DNA of the CDR3: TGTGCCAGCAGTCCCCGGGAGGGGGGACAAGAGACCCAGTACTTC.

In regard to this clonotype: A clone one base away is much larger, so this may be a read error. The genes are TRBV30 and TRBJ1-2; TRBD1 agrees at 7 bases. Germline CDR1 is GTSNPN and CDR2 is SVGIG (reference sequence). J gave up 4 bases and V 1 base, and 12 bases lay outside the gene matches. The CDR3 loop spans 16 amino acids. The CDR3 DNA reads TGTGCCTGGAGTGGGTGGACAGGAGCATCCTGCTATGGCTACACCTTC. Its translation: CAWSGWTGASCYGYTF.

This clonotype showed up many times. This chain connects TRBV5-1 to TRBJ2-3; TRBD2 aligns across 15 bases. The CDR3 totals 18 residues. Per germline, CDR1 SGHRS and CDR2 YFSETQ. V shed 5 bases and J 4 bases; nucleotides not matched to a gene: 11. This CDR3 is CASRPAGTSGGTADTQYF. The CDR3 nucleotides are TGCGCCAGCAGACCCGCCGGGACTAGCGGGGGGACTGCAGATACGCAGTATTTT.

The chain uses TRBV30 and TRBJ2-4; D possibly matches TRBD1 or TRBD2 (6 bases each). The CDR3 runs 13 residues. Germline assignment: CDR1 GTSNPN and CDR2 SVGIG (reference sequence). Trimming stripped 5 bases from V and 9 bases from J, with 17 bases between. CDR3 in amino acids: CAWGGTPTGIQYF. Written as DNA, the CDR3 is TGTGCCTGGGGCGGGACACCCACGGGCATTCAGTACTTC.